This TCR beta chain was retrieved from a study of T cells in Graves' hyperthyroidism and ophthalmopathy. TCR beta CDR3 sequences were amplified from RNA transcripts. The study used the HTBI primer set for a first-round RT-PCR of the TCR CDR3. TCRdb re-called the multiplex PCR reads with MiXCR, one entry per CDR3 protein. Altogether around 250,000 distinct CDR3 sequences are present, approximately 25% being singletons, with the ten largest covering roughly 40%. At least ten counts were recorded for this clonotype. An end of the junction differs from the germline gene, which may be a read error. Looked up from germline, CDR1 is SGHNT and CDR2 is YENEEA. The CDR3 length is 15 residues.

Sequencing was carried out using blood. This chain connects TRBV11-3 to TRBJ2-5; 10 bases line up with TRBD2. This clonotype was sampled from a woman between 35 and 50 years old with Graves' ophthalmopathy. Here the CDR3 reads CASSRTSGDQETQYF. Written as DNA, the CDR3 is TGTGCCAGCAGCCGGACTAGCGGAGACCAGGAGACCCAGTACTTC.